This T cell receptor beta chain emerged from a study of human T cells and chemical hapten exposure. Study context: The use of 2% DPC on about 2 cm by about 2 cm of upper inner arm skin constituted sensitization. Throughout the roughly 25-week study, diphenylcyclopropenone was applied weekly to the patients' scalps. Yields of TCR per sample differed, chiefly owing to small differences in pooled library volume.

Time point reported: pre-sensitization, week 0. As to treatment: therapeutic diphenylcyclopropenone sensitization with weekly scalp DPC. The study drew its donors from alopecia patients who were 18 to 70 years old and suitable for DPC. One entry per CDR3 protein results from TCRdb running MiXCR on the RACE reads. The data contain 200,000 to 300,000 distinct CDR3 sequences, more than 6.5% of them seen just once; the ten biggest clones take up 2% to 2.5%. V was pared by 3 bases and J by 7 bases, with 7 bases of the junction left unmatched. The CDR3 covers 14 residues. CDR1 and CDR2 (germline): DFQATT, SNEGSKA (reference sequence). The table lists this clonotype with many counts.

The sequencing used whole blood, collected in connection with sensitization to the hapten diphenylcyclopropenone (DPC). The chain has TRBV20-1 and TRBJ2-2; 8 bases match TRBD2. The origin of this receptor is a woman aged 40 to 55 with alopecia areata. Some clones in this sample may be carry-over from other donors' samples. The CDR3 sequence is CSARGEREYGELFF. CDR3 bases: TGCAGTGCTAGGGGCGAGCGGGAGTACGGGGAGCTGTTTTTT.